This is a list of T cell receptor beta chains from one sample in a study of cytotoxic CD8 clonotypes in ibrutinib-treated CLL. The data were produced by immunoSEQ multiplex PCR, yet TCRdb's version contains in-frame clones alone and is incomplete. The sample includes under 150,000 clones, 65% to 85% seen only once; the top ten take roughly 7.2%. The starting material was PBMCs, obtained after 36 months of ibrutinib treatment. The receptors were sampled from a human donor with chronic lymphocytic leukemia. Both conserved end residues are part of each CDR3. Each record gives: J gene, CDR3 length, V gene, clone size, D gene, CDR3 DNA, CDR3 protein. D genes are given only for firm matches. The size of a clone is reported for some rows only, either as once, few or many, or as a class for expanded clones.

>TRBJ2-2|18|TRBV7-9|-|-
TGTGCCAGCAGCTGGAAAAAAACCCAAACAGGGAACACCGGGGAGCTGTTTTTT
CASSWKKTQTGNTGELFF
>TRBJ1-1|13|TRBV19|-|-
TGTGCCAGTAGTCTCCATTGGAACACTGAAGCTTTCTTT
CASSLHWNTEAFF
>TRBJ1-6|24|TRBV12-2|-|-
TGTGCAAGTCGCTTAGCGCGAACTCAGTACTGGGGGACAGGTTACCGCTCCTATAATTCACCCCTCCACTTT
CASRLARTQYWGTGYRSYNSPLHF
>TRBJ2-7|15|TRBV18|-|TRBD2
TGTGCCAGCTCACCCGGGACTAGCGGGATGTACGAGCAGTACTTC
CASSPGTSGMYEQYF
>TRBJ2-3|15|TRBV5-1|-|-
TGCGCCAGCAGCTTGGGGGTAGAGAGAACAGATACGCAGTATTTT
CASSLGVERTDTQYF
>TRBJ2-2|14|TRBV7-9|-|-
TGTGCCAGCACGCCCCTAGGGGGTGCCGGGGAGCTGTTTTTT
CASTPLGGAGELFF
>TRBJ1-5|17|TRBV6-1|-|TRBD1
TGTGCCAGCAGTGAAGCCGACAGGGGGGGCCTCAATCAGCCCCAGCATTTT
CASSEADRGGLNQPQHF
>TRBJ2-1|16|TRBV14|-|-
TGTGCCAGCAGCCAAGACTGGGGGGACCACTACAATGAGCAGTTCTTC
CASSQDWGDHYNEQFF
>TRBJ1-1|14|TRBV6-1|-|-
TGTGCCAGCAGTGAGACATATTTGAACACTGAAGCTTTCTTT
CASSETYLNTEAFF
>TRBJ2-2|14|TRBV19|-|-
TGTGCCAGTAGCCAACAGGGGACTCTCGGGGAGCTGTTTTTT
CASSQQGTLGELFF
>TRBJ2-2|12|TRBV5-6|-|-
TGTGCCAGCAGCGCGAACACCGGGGAGCTGTTTTTT
CASSANTGELFF
>TRBJ1-2|15|TRBV4-2|-|-
TGTGCCAGCAGCCAGAGCCAGGGAGAAAACTATGGCTACACCTTC
CASSQSQGENYGYTF
>TRBJ1-3|14|TRBV9|once|-
TGTGCCAGCAGCGTTGGGCAGATTGGAAACACCATATATTTT
CASSVGQIGNTIYF
>TRBJ1-2|14|TRBV9|once|-
TGTGCCAGCAGCGTCCAGGGGCTGGGCTATGGCTACACCTTC
CASSVQGLGYGYTF
>TRBJ2-1|20|TRBV7-3|once|TRBD2
TGTGCCAGCAGCTTACTGGGGACTAGCGGGAGTCGGACCACCTACAATGAGCAGTTCTTC
CASSLLGTSGSRTTYNEQFF
>TRBJ2-7|14|TRBV18|-|TRBD1
TGTGCCAGCTCGTCGGGACAGGGCGCCTACGAGCAGTACTTC
CASSSGQGAYEQYF
>TRBJ1-5|18|TRBV5-1|-|TRBD1
TGCGCCAGCAGCTCTGGGACAGGGGAATGGAGGAGCAATCAGCCCCAGCATTTT
CASSSGTGEWRSNQPQHF
>TRBJ1-3|15|TRBV6-5|-|-
TGTGCCAGCAGTTACTCATTCTCGTCTGGAAACACCATATATTTT
CASSYSFSSGNTIYF
>TRBJ1-1|14|TRBV9|-|-
TGTGCCAGCAGCGGGGGGTCCAAGAACACTGAAGCTTTCTTT
CASSGGSKNTEAFF
>TRBJ1-2|14|TRBV28|few|TRBD1
TGTGCCAGCAGTACTTCCGGGACAGGGATCGGCTACACCTTC
CASSTSGTGIGYTF
>TRBJ2-2|15|TRBV27|-|TRBD2
TGTGCCAGCTCAGGGGGACTAGCCAACACCGGGGAGCTGTTTTTT
CASSGGLANTGELFF
>TRBJ1-5|14|TRBV6-5|-|-
TGTGCCAGCAGTTACAACAGGGAGAATCAGCCCCAGCATTTT
CASSYNRENQPQHF
>TRBJ1-5|19|TRBV23-1|-|-
TGCGCCAGCAGTCAAGCCCCTGTACCTACAGGGTTGAGCAATCAGCCCCAGCATTTT
CASSQAPVPTGLSNQPQHF
>TRBJ2-2|13|TRBV28|-|-
TGTGCCAGCAGTTTAGAGACACCCGGGGAGCTGTTTTTT
CASSLETPGELFF
>TRBJ2-3|15|TRBV6-7|-|-
TGTGCCAGCAGTTCCGGACCGACTAGCACAGATACGCAGTATTTT
CASSSGPTSTDTQYF
>TRBJ2-3|13|TRBV5-1|-|-
TGCGCCAGCAAGAGGACAGTTGGAGATACGCAGTATTTT
CASKRTVGDTQYF
>TRBJ2-2|15|TRBV6-5|-|TRBD1
TGTGCCAGCAGTCCGGACAGGGGGAACACCGGGGAGCTGTTTTTT
CASSPDRGNTGELFF
>TRBJ2-5|13|TRBV2|-|-
TGTGCCAGCACCCGAGAGCGGCAAGAGACCCAGTACTTC
CASTRERQETQYF
>TRBJ1-5|16|TRBV7-9|-|-
TGTGCCAGCAGCTTATTTCCCGATTATAGCAATCAGCCCCAGCATTTT
CASSLFPDYSNQPQHF
>TRBJ2-3|15|TRBV4-1|-|-
TGCGCCAGCAGCCAAGAATGGGGGGGGCAGAGGACGCAGTATTTT
CASSQEWGGQRTQYF
>TRBJ2-2|14|TRBV5-1|-|-
TGCGCCAGCAGCTTTGGGGAGCCCACCGGGGAGCTGTTTTTT
CASSFGEPTGELFF
>TRBJ2-1|13|TRBV4-2|-|-
TGTGCCAGCAGCGACCTCCCAACACGGGAGCAGTTCTTC
CASSDLPTREQFF
>TRBJ2-7|13|TRBV25-1|once|-
TGTGCCAGCCGGGGGGGGGACAGGTACGAGCAGTACTTC
CASRGGDRYEQYF
>TRBJ2-2|13|TRBV28|-|-
TGTGCCAGCAGTTACCTGTCTGAGGGGGAGCTGTTTTTT
CASSYLSEGELFF